Below are 23 T cell receptor beta chains sequenced from a single sample in a study of monozygotic twins with inflammatory bowel disease. TCRdb derives one entry per CDR3 protein from the 5' RACE reads, leaving out DNA. This sample's table has roughly 300,000 distinct CDR3 sequences. The specimen sequenced was blood. These receptors all come from a human donor with ulcerative colitis or Crohn's disease, or a healthy co-twin of an affected twin (not recorded which).

The V gene is TRBV30, the J gene TRBJ1-2; TCRdb selects TRBD1, and the lack of DNA leaves this call unchecked. The CDR3 totals 14 residues. From germline, CDR1 is GTSNPN and CDR2 SVGIG (reference sequence). CDR3 sequence: CAWSEGGGFHGYTF. Full variable domain (rest looked up from reference TRBV30 and TRBJ1-2): SQTIHQWPATLVQPVGSPLSLECTVEGTSNPNLYWYRQAAGRGLQLLFYSVGIGQISSEVPQNLSASRPQDRQFILSSKKLLLSDSGFYLCAWSEGGGFHGYTFGSGTRLTVV.

This chain links TRBV7-2 with TRBJ1-1. From germline, CDR1 is SGHTA and CDR2 FQGNSA. This CDR3 spans 14 amino acids. CDR3 protein: CASSLAQVNTEAFF.

The chain recombines TRBV7-3 with TRBJ2-1; there is no DNA to check the TCRdb D call of TRBD2. Germline CDR1 reads SGHTA; CDR2 reads FQGTGA. The CDR3 contains 14 residues. The CDR3: CASSTGGPFSILFF.

The chain combines TRBV4-3 with TRBJ2-3; TCRdb calls TRBD2, which cannot be checked without DNA. The CDR3 loop spans 16 amino acids. The germline gives CDR1 LGHNA, CDR2 YSLEER. The CDR3 here is CASSHLSGASTDTQYF.

The V gene is TRBV7-2, the J gene TRBJ1-3; the TCRdb call, TRBD1, lacks DNA for checking. Germline V lookup: CDR1 SGHTA, CDR2 FQGNSA. The CDR3 is 16 amino acids. CDR3 region: CASRPDSRAGGNTIYF.

This sequence joins TRBV6-6 and TRBJ1-6. This CDR3 has 14 residues. CDR1 is MNHNY and CDR2 is SVGAGI in the germline V gene (reference sequence). The CDR3 protein is CASHLASWRSPLHF.

The rearrangement uses TRBV3-1 and TRBJ1-5; TCRdb gives TRBD1 as the D gene, but with no DNA this cannot be confirmed. Germline CDR1 and CDR2: LGHDT and YNNKEL (reference sequence). The CDR3 spans 15 residues. CDR3 region: CASSLGQGYNQPQHF.

V and J are TRBV24-1 and TRBJ2-3; absent DNA, TCRdb's TRBD1 call cannot be checked. The CDR3 covers 15 residues. Germline assignment: CDR1 KGHDR and CDR2 SFDVKD. CDR3 amino acids: CATSLTGASRDTQYF.

The rearrangement uses TRBV25-1 and TRBJ2-1; TCRdb picks TRBD2, but there is no DNA to check that call. Germline CDR1 reads MGHDK; CDR2 reads SYGVNS. The CDR3 consists of 15 residues. This chain's CDR3 is CASSEDGGGYNEQFF.

The chain couples TRBV24-1 to TRBJ2-2; TCRdb calls TRBD2, which cannot be checked without DNA. This CDR3 comprises 17 residues. CDR1 and CDR2 (germline): KGHDR, SFDVKD. CDR3 protein: CATGSGRLTPTAGELFF.

This rearrangement joins TRBV3-1 to TRBJ2-7; there is no DNA to check the TCRdb D call of TRBD2. The CDR3 extends over 15 amino acids. The V gene's germline CDR1 is LGHDT and CDR2 YNNKEL (reference sequence). CDR3 loop: CASSQVERESYEQYF.

The V call is TRBV5-1, the J call TRBJ2-5; the D gene TCRdb calls, TRBD1, cannot be checked with no DNA. CDR1 and CDR2 from the germline V gene are SGHRS and YFSETQ. The length of the CDR3 is 13 residues. CDR3 sequence reads: CASRNRQGETQYF.

J is TRBJ2-5 and V is TRBV7-2. The CDR3 totals 17 residues. CDR1 and CDR2 from the germline V gene are SGHTA and FQGNSA. The CDR3 spells CASSPFRLADNQETQYF.

This rearrangement joins TRBV5-4 to TRBJ1-2; the TRBD1 assignment by TCRdb is unverifiable without DNA. The length of the CDR3 is 11 residues. Germline V gene data show CDR1 as SGHNT and CDR2 as YYREEE (reference sequence). The CDR3 reads CASSGAGGYTF.

The chain recombines TRBV9 with TRBJ2-3; the TCRdb call, TRBD2, lacks DNA for checking. Germline assignment: CDR1 SGDLS and CDR2 YYNGEE. This CDR3 has 17 residues. CDR3 region: CASSVGGLAGYTDTQYF.

The chain is built from TRBV7-2 and TRBJ2-1; TCRdb reports TRBD2, a call that lacks DNA to check it against. This CDR3 has 15 residues. Germline CDR1 reads SGHTA; CDR2 reads FQGNSA. The CDR3 spells CASSEGTSGANEQFF.

The J gene is TRBJ2-7, the V gene TRBV7-2; checking the TCRdb D call of TRBD2 is not possible without DNA. The CDR3 has 14 residues. CDR1 is SGHTA and CDR2 is FQGNSA in the germline V gene. The chain's CDR3 is CASSLREGGDEQYF. Full variable domain (remainder filled in from reference TRBV7-2 and TRBJ2-7): GAGVSQSPSNKVTEKGKDVELRCDPISGHTALYWYRQSLGQGLEFLIYFQGNSAPDKSGLPSDRFSAERTGGSVSTLTIQRTQQEDSAVYLCASSLREGGDEQYFGPGTRLTVT.

The rearrangement links TRBV5-1 to TRBJ1-4; TCRdb calls TRBD1, which cannot be checked without DNA. The CDR3 length is 18 residues. Germline CDR1 SGHRS, CDR2 YFSETQ. CDR3 sequence: CASSLSSRGLGTNEKLFF.

The V gene is TRBV7-9, the J gene TRBJ2-2; TCRdb's D gene call, TRBD2, goes unchecked for lack of DNA. This CDR3 is 15 amino acids long. The germline CDR1 and CDR2 sequences are SEHNR and FQNEAQ (reference sequence). CDR3 residues: CASSFGLVRTGELFF. Filled out from reference TRBV7-9 and TRBJ2-2, the complete variable domain reads DTGVSQNPRHKITKRGQNVTFRCDPISEHNRLYWYRQTLGQGPEFLTYFQNEAQLEKSRLLSDRFSAERPKGSFSTLEIQRTEQGDSAMYLCASSFGLVRTGELFFGEGSRLTVL.

V usage is TRBV6-1 and J usage is TRBJ1-5; TCRdb's D gene call, TRBD1, goes unchecked for lack of DNA. The germline gives CDR1 MNHNS, CDR2 SASEGT. The CDR3 runs 15 residues. CDR3 sequence: CASSSHRVGNQPQHF.

The V call is TRBV12-3 or TRBV12-4, the J call TRBJ2-7. The CDR3 is 16 residues long. The CDR3 loop is CASSLRGETNSYEQYF.

This sequence joins TRBV27 and TRBJ1-6. CDR1 and CDR2 from the germline V gene are MNHEY and SMNVEV (reference sequence). This CDR3 comprises 16 residues. This CDR3 is CASRADSGAANSPLHF.

The chain carries TRBV27 and TRBJ2-7; TCRdb's D call, TRBD1, is unchecked because there is no DNA. The CDR3 totals 19 residues. The germline V gene encodes CDR1 MNHEY and CDR2 SMNVEV (reference sequence). CDR3: CASSTRDRVTDHFEISQYF.